This T cell receptor (beta chain) was captured by sequencing in a study of neoadjuvant nivolumab and ipilimumab in lung cancer. The CDR3 extends over 14 amino acids. Trimming shortened V by 0 bases and J by 5 bases, and 10 bases separated the two germline ends. Germline assignment: CDR1 KGHSH and CDR2 LQKENI. The table came from immunoSEQ multiplex PCR; TCRdb's copy has only in-frame clones and leaves some out. The data hold 10,000 or so clones, with around 81% observed a single time. The receptor was derived from an adult with non-small cell lung cancer. The rearrangement uses TRBV18 and TRBJ1-1; a possible D gene is TRBD1 (5 bases). The starting material was peripheral blood, obtained before neoadjuvant nivolumab, alone or with ipilimumab. CDR3 DNA sequence: TGTGCCAGCTCACCACCAGGGGACGAGACTGAAGCTTTCTTT. It encodes CASSPPGDETEAFF.